A selection of T cell receptor beta chains follows, all from one sample in a study of CD8+ T cells in alopecia areata. Some clones are missing from TCRdb's copy, which holds only in-frame ones; the method was immunoSEQ multiplex PCR. The data hold about 200,000 clones, with approximately 61% observed a single time. Sequenced here: CD4+ T cells sorted from blood, sampled at week 0. The origin of the receptors is a human donor with alopecia areata. The CDR3 runs from the conserved cysteine through the conserved F or W. D genes are given only for firm matches. Not all rows give a size; the values are once, few, many and, for expanded clones, a class.

size	V	D	J	CDR3	DNA
NA	TRBV5-1	NA	TRBJ2-3	CASSLGSGMKGDTQYF	TGCGCCAGCAGCTTAGGGTCCGGGATGAAGGGAGATACGCAGTATTTT
few	TRBV18	TRBD1	TRBJ2-6	CASSPGTGAGANVLTF	TGTGCCAGCTCACCCGGGACAGGTGCTGGGGCCAACGTCCTGACTTTC
NA	TRBV4-1	NA	TRBJ1-2	CASSQDPNLLGGESYGYTF	TGCGCCAGCAGCCAAGATCCCAATTTACTGGGAGGGGAAAGCTATGGCTACACCTTC
NA	TRBV27	NA	TRBJ1-1	CASSLYTEAFF	TGTGCCAGCAGTCTGTACACTGAAGCTTTCTTT
NA	TRBV2	NA	TRBJ1-4	CASSELDNEKLFF	TGTGCCAGCAGTGAATTAGACAATGAAAAACTGTTTTTT
NA	TRBV7-2	NA	TRBJ1-1	CASSSQVSSPEAFF	TGTGCCAGCAGCTCACAGGTGTCCTCCCCTGAAGCTTTCTTT
NA	TRBV6-5	TRBD1	TRBJ1-2	CASRGQGPGYTF	TGTGCCAGCAGGGGACAGGGCCCTGGCTACACCTTC
NA	TRBV29-1	TRBD2	TRBJ2-1	CSVSDRLAGNEQFF	TGCAGCGTTTCGGACCGACTAGCAGGCAATGAGCAGTTCTTC
few	TRBV6-6	NA	TRBJ2-3	CASTRGRDTQYF	TGTGCCAGCACACGGGGGAGAGATACGCAGTATTTT
NA	TRBV29-1	NA	TRBJ2-1	CSVGLRNDPIIPDEQFF	TGCAGCGTTGGATTGAGAAACGATCCCATAATCCCAGATGAGCAGTTCTTC
once	TRBV7-3	NA	TRBJ2-3	CASSFRPTDTQYF	TGTGCCAGCAGCTTCCGTCCGACAGATACGCAGTATTTT
once	TRBV30	NA	TRBJ1-2	CAWSRGSYGYTF	TGTGCCTGGAGCAGGGGCTCCTATGGCTACACCTTC
NA	TRBV6-1	TRBD1	TRBJ1-1	CASSDRGEVNTEAFF	TGTGCCAGCAGCGACAGGGGAGAGGTGAACACTGAAGCTTTCTTT
NA	TRBV30	NA	TRBJ1-6	CAGRQSPNSPLHF	TGTGCCGGGAGACAGAGCCCGAATTCACCCCTCCACTTT
NA	TRBV30	NA	TRBJ1-3	CAWSEGSGNTIYF	TGTGCCTGGAGCGAGGGCTCTGGAAACACCATATATTTT
NA	TRBV14	NA	TRBJ2-1	CASSQDLVAAEQFF	TGTGCCAGCAGCCAAGATTTGGTAGCTGCTGAGCAGTTCTTC
NA	TRBV7-2	TRBD2	TRBJ2-3	CASSPSGFTDTQYF	TGTGCCAGCAGCCCTAGCGGATTCACAGATACGCAGTATTTT
NA	TRBV7-8	NA	TRBJ1-6	CASSLNRVSYSPLHF	TGTGCCAGCAGTCTGAACAGGGTATCTTATTCACCCCTCCACTTT
NA	TRBV25-1	NA	TRBJ1-1	CASSVSGTRGQTEAFF	TGTGCCAGCAGTGTTTCAGGGACTCGGGGGCAAACTGAAGCTTTCTTT
NA	TRBV18	TRBD1	TRBJ1-2	CASSPTGGLPYGYTF	TGTGCCAGCTCACCGACAGGGGGTCTCCCATATGGCTACACCTTC
many	TRBV23-1	NA	TRBJ1-3	CASSRTTASGNTIYF	TGCGCCAGCAGTCGCACTACAGCCTCTGGAAACACCATATATTTT
NA	TRBV6-1	TRBD1	TRBJ1-1	CASSTGEGTEAFF	TGTGCCAGCAGCACAGGGGAGGGCACTGAAGCTTTCTTT
few	TRBV6-1	NA	TRBJ2-7	CAGGVGTPYEQYF	TGTGCCGGAGGGGTCGGGACACCCTACGAGCAGTACTTC
NA	TRBV2	TRBD1	TRBJ1-3	CASWMGQGGNTIYF	TGTGCCAGCTGGATGGGACAGGGAGGAAACACCATATATTTT
NA	TRBV7-3	TRBD2	TRBJ2-1	CASSPGTSPLDEQFF	TGTGCCAGCAGCCCCGGGACTAGCCCTTTAGATGAGCAGTTCTTC
few	TRBV19	TRBD1	TRBJ2-6	CASTDRAGANVLTF	TGTGCCAGTACAGACAGGGCTGGGGCCAACGTCCTGACTTTC
NA	TRBV30	NA	TRBJ1-1	CAWSGLMNTEAFF	TGTGCCTGGAGTGGACTGATGAACACTGAAGCTTTCTTT
NA	TRBV10-3	NA	TRBJ1-6	CAISESGRGIDNSPLHF	TGTGCCATCAGTGAGAGCGGGCGGGGCATCGATAATTCACCCCTCCACTTT
few	TRBV10-2	TRBD1	TRBJ1-2	CASSGGQGAVNGYTF	TGCGCCAGCAGTGGAGGACAGGGGGCTGTAAATGGCTACACCTTC
NA	TRBV4-1	NA	TRBJ2-2	CASSHPGRAGELFF	TGCGCCAGCAGCCATCCTGGAAGGGCCGGGGAGCTGTTTTTT
NA	TRBV30	NA	TRBJ1-4	CAGYSTATNEKLFF	TGTGCCGGATACTCTACAGCAACTAATGAAAAACTGTTTTTT
few	TRBV29-1	NA	TRBJ2-7	CSVSRGPGAIYEQYF	TGCAGCGTTAGCAGAGGGCCCGGGGCAATCTACGAGCAGTACTTC
NA	TRBV6-5	NA	TRBJ2-7	CASSPGGRSYEQYF	TGTGCCAGCAGTCCCGGAGGGAGGTCCTACGAGCAGTACTTC
few	TRBV4-1	NA	TRBJ2-5	CASSSNPTHGQETQYF	TGCGCCAGCAGCTCCAATCCAACACACGGTCAAGAGACCCAGTACTTC
NA	TRBV30	TRBD2	TRBJ2-3	CAWSVQLAGGSDTQYF	TGTGCCTGGAGTGTACAACTAGCGGGGGGCTCCGATACGCAGTATTTT
many	TRBV9	NA	TRBJ1-3	CASKGPEGNTIYF	TGTGCCAGCAAAGGACCCGAGGGAAACACCATATATTTT
once	TRBV30	NA	TRBJ2-7	CAWSVGGVSYEQYF	TGTGCCTGGAGTGTAGGGGGAGTCTCCTACGAGCAGTACTTC
NA	TRBV5-1	NA	TRBJ2-7	CASSPLYPAYEQYF	TGCGCCAGCAGCCCGCTCTACCCCGCCTACGAGCAGTACTTC
NA	TRBV4-2	NA	TRBJ2-4	CASSPRTGVNIQYF	TGTGCCAGCAGCCCTCGAACGGGGGTAAACATTCAGTACTTC
NA	TRBV11-2	TRBD1	TRBJ1-1	CASSYRGTEAFF	TGTGCCAGCAGCTACAGGGGCACTGAAGCTTTCTTT
NA	TRBV30	NA	TRBJ2-7	CAWRQGLGEQYF	TGTGCCTGGAGACAGGGTCTCGGCGAGCAGTACTTC
few	TRBV25-1	NA	TRBJ2-7	CASSLTGREQYF	TGTGCCAGCAGTCTCACAGGGCGCGAGCAGTACTTC
NA	TRBV15	NA	TRBJ2-3	CATSGGGAGTTDTQYF	TGTGCCACCAGCGGAGGGGGCGCGGGTACCACAGATACGCAGTATTTT
NA	TRBV6-5	NA	TRBJ2-3	CASSSGTSTDTQYF	TGTGCCAGCAGTTCAGGGACTAGCACAGATACGCAGTATTTT
NA	TRBV29-1	NA	TRBJ2-7	CSATGQFEQYF	TGCAGCGCTACCGGACAGTTCGAGCAGTACTTC
NA	TRBV27	TRBD2	TRBJ2-3	CASSLSGRRGVTDTQYF	TGTGCCAGCAGTTTATCCGGGCGGCGGGGGGTAACAGATACGCAGTATTTT
NA	TRBV29-1	NA	TRBJ2-5	CSVRSGPGGETQYF	TGCAGCGTTAGGAGCGGGCCCGGGGGAGAGACCCAGTACTTC
few	TRBV7-6	TRBD2	TRBJ2-1	CASSLAGTSGFNEQFF	TGTGCCAGCAGCTTAGCGGGGACTAGCGGATTCAATGAGCAGTTCTTC
few	TRBV29-1	NA	TRBJ2-1	CSVERGVGNEQFF	TGCAGCGTTGAAAGAGGGGTGGGAAATGAGCAGTTCTTC
NA	TRBV5-1	TRBD2	TRBJ2-3	CASSLEGLAPDTQYF	TGCGCCAGCAGCTTGGAAGGACTAGCCCCAGATACGCAGTATTTT
few	TRBV29-1	TRBD2	TRBJ2-7	CSVAPLAGAYEQYF	TGCAGCGTCGCCCCACTGGCGGGGGCCTACGAGCAGTACTTC
NA	TRBV30	NA	TRBJ1-2	CAWRSMGNYGYTF	TGTGCCTGGAGATCGATGGGGAACTATGGCTACACCTTC
NA	TRBV6-5	TRBD1	TRBJ2-7	CASRDREDEQYF	TGTGCCAGCAGGGACAGGGAGGACGAGCAGTACTTC
few	TRBV30	NA	TRBJ2-5	CAWRGSGETQYF	TGTGCCTGGAGGGGCTCTGGAGAGACCCAGTACTTC
NA	TRBV11-3	TRBD1	TRBJ2-2	CASSLVGQANTGELFF	TGTGCCAGCAGCTTAGTGGGACAGGCGAACACCGGGGAGCTGTTTTTT
NA	TRBV14	NA	TRBJ1-2	CASSHRAQYFYGYTF	TGTGCCAGCAGCCACCGGGCCCAATATTTCTATGGCTACACCTTC
NA	TRBV19	TRBD2	TRBJ2-1	CASTPGTRRNEQFF	TGTGCCAGTACCCCCGGGACTAGAAGGAATGAGCAGTTCTTC